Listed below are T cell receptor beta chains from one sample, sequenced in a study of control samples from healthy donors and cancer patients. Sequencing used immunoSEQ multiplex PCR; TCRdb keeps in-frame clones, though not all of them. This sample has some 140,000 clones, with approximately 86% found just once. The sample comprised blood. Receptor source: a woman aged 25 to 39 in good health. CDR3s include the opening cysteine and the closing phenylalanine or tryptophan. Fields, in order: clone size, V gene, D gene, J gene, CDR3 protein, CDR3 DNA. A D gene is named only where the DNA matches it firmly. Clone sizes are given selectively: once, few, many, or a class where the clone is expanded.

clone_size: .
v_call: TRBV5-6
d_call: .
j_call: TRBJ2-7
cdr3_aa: CASSFRSLSYEQYF
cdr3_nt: TGTGCCAGCAGCTTCAGGTCGTTGTCCTACGAGCAGTACTTC

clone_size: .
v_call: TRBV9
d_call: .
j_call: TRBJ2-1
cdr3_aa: CASSVGWGQGNEQFF
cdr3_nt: TGTGCCAGCAGCGTAGGTTGGGGACAAGGGAATGAGCAGTTCTTC

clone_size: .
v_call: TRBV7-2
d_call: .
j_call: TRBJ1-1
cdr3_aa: CASSLAGGASTEAFF
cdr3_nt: TGTGCCAGCAGCTTAGCCGGGGGCGCGAGCACTGAAGCTTTCTTT

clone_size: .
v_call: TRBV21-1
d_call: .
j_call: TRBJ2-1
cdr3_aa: CASSKAQAGAGNEQFF
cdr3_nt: TGTGCCAGCAGCAAAGCGCAGGCGGGAGCAGGGAATGAGCAGTTCTTC

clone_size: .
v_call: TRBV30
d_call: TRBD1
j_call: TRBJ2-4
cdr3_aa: CAWRDRAMAKNIQYF
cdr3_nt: TGTGCCTGGAGGGACAGGGCTATGGCCAAAAACATTCAGTACTTC

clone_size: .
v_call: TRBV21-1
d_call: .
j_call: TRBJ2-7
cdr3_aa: CASNSGTSGIDYEQYF
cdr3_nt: TGTGCCAGCAACTCGGGGACTAGCGGGATTGACTACGAGCAGTACTTC

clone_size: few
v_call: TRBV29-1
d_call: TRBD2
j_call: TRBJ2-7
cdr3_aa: CSVVSGTQGEQYF
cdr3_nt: TGCAGCGTTGTCAGCGGGACTCAGGGAGAGCAGTACTTC

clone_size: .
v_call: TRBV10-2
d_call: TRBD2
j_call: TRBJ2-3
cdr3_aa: CASGLTSGEKRGADTQYF
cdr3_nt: TGCGCCAGCGGGCTTACTAGCGGGGAGAAGCGGGGCGCAGATACGCAGTATTTT

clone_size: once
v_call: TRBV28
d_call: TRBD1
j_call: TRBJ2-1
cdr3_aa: CASSSGGTGIYNEQFF
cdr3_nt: TGTGCCAGCAGTTCGGGCGGGACAGGGATCTACAATGAGCAGTTCTTC

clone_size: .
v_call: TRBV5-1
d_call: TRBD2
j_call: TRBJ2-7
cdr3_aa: CASSLEPAGIEQYF
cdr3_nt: TGCGCCAGCAGCTTGGAGCCAGCGGGAATTGAGCAGTACTTC

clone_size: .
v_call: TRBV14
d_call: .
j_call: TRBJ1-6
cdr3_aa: CASSQDWLAPLHF
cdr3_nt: TGTGCCAGCAGCCAAGATTGGCTGGCACCCCTCCACTTT

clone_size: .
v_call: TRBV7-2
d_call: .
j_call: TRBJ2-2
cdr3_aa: CASSLSGGYTGELFF
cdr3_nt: TGTGCCAGCAGCTTATCCGGCGGCTACACCGGGGAGCTGTTTTTT

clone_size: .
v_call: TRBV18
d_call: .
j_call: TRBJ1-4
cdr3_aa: CASSKGLHEKLFF
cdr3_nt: TGTGCCAGCTCAAAGGGTCTTCATGAAAAACTGTTTTTT

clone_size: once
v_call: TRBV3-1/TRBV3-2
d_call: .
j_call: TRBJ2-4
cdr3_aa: CASSQEGMNIQYF
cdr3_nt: TGTGCCAGCAGCCAAGAGGGCATGAACATTCAGTACTTC

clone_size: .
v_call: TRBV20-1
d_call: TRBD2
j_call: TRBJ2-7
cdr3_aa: CSASRTSSFEQYF
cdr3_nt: TGCAGTGCTAGTAGGACTAGCTCCTTCGAGCAGTACTTC

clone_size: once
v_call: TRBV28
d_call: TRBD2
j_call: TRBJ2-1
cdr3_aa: CASSLSPRTSAHNEQFF
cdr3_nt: TGTGCCAGCAGTTTATCTCCTAGGACTAGCGCTCACAATGAGCAGTTCTTC

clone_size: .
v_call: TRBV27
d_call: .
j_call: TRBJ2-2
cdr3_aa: CASSYITGELFF
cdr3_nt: TGTGCCAGCAGTTATATTACCGGGGAGCTGTTTTTT

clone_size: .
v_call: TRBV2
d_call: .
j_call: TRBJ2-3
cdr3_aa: CASSGFLYTDTQYF
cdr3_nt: TGTGCCAGCAGTGGTTTCTTGTACACAGATACGCAGTATTTT

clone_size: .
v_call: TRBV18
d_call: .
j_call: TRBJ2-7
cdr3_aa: CASSPDTYEQYF
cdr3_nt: TGTGCCAGCTCCCCGGACACCTACGAGCAGTACTTC

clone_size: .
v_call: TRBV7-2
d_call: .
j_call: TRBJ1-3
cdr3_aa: CGSVPSPGNTIYF
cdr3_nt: TGTGGGTCCGTACCGTCTCCCGGAAACACCATATATTTT

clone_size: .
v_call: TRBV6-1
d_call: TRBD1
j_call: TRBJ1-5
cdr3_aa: CASSEVRGRQPQHF
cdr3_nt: TGTGCCAGCAGTGAAGTTAGGGGGCGACAGCCCCAGCATTTT

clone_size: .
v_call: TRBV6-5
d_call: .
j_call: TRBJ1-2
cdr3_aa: CASSYSRSPYGYTF
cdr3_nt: TGTGCCAGCAGTTACTCGCGCAGCCCTTATGGCTACACCTTC

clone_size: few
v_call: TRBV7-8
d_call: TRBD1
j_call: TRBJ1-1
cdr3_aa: CASSGTGGGTEAFF
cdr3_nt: TGTGCCAGCAGCGGGACAGGGGGCGGCACTGAAGCTTTCTTT

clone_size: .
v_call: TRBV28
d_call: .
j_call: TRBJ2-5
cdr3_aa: CASSFEVETQYF
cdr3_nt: TGTGCCAGCAGTTTTGAGGTGGAGACCCAGTACTTC

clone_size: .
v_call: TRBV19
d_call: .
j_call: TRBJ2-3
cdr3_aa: CASGGTHTDTQYF
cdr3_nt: TGTGCCAGTGGTGGGACACACACAGATACGCAGTATTTT

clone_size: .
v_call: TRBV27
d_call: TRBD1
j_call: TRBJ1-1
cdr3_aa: CASSLLSSDRAVGCAFF
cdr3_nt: TGTGCCAGCAGTTTATTATCCTCGGACAGGGCGGTGGGCTGCGCTTTCTTT

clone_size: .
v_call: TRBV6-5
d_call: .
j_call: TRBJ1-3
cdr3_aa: CASSYSRAAVNTIYF
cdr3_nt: TGTGCCAGCAGTTACTCGAGGGCAGCCGTGAACACCATATATTTT

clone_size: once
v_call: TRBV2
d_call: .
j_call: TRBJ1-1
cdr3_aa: CASSVGRTRQMNTEAFF
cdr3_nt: TGTGCCAGCAGTGTCGGCAGGACACGACAAATGAACACTGAAGCTTTCTTT

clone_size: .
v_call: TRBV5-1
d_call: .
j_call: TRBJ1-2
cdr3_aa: CASSNEGLTVIHGYTF
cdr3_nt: TGCGCCAGCAGTAATGAAGGTTTAACAGTTATTCATGGCTACACCTTC

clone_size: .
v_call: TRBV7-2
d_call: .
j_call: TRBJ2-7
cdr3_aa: CASSSQQGSTYEQYF
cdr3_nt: TGTGCCAGCAGCTCCCAGCAGGGATCAACGTACGAGCAGTACTTC

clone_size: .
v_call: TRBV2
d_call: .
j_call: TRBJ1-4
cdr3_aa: CASSEKGSTNEKLFF
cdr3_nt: TGTGCCAGCAGTGAGAAGGGTTCAACTAATGAAAAACTGTTTTTT

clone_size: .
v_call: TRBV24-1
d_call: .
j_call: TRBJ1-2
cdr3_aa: CATSDLGNGYTF
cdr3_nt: TGTGCCACCAGTGATTTGGGGAATGGCTACACCTTC

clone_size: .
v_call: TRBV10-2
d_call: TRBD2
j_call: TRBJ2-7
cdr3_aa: CASTSAGGGEQYF
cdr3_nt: TGCGCCAGCACCTCAGCGGGGGGTGGGGAGCAGTACTTC

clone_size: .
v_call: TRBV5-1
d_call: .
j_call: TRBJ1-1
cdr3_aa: CASSLSRGRDMNTEAFF
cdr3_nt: TGCGCCAGCAGCTTGAGTCGAGGACGGGATATGAACACTGAAGCTTTCTTT

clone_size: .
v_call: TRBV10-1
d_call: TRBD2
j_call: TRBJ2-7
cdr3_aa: CASARSGSYEQYF
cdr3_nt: TGCGCCAGCGCGCGCAGCGGGAGTTACGAGCAGTACTTC

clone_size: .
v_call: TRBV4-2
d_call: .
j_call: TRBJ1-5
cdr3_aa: CASSQDAALNQPQHF
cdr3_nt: TGTGCCAGCAGCCAAGATGCTGCATTAAATCAGCCCCAGCATTTT

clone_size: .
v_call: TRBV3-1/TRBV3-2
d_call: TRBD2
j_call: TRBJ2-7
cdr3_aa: CASSEGLAGFKQYF
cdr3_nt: TGTGCCAGCAGCGAGGGACTAGCCGGCTTCAAGCAGTACTTC

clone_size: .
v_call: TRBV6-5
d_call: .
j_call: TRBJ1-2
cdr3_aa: CASSFEGEYGYTF
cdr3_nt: TGTGCCAGCAGTTTCGAGGGAGAATACGGCTACACCTTC

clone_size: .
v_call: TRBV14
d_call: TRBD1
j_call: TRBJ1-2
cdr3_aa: CASSPLFRWDREGKAGIYGYTF
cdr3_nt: TGTGCCAGCAGCCCCCTCTTTCGATGGGACAGGGAAGGAAAAGCGGGGATTTATGGCTACACCTTC

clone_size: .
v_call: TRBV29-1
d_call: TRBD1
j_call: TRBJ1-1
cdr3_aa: CSVEPGQGGAEAFF
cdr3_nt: TGCAGCGTTGAGCCGGGACAGGGGGGCGCTGAAGCTTTCTTT

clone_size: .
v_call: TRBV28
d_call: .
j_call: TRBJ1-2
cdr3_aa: CASSFRVGYTF
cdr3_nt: TGTGCCAGCAGTTTCAGGGTTGGCTACACCTTC

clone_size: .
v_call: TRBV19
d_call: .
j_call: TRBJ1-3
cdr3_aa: CASRPSSGNTIYF
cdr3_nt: TGTGCCAGTAGGCCCAGCTCTGGAAACACCATATATTTT

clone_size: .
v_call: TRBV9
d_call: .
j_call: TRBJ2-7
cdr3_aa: CASTPGGTVSYEQYF
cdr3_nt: TGTGCCAGCACCCCGGGGGGGACAGTATCCTACGAGCAGTACTTC

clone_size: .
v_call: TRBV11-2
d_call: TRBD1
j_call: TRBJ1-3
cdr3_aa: CASSLLGGQPGDTIYF
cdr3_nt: TGTGCCAGCAGCTTATTGGGGGGACAGCCGGGAGACACCATATATTTT

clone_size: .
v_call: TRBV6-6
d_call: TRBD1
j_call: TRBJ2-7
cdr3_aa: CASSFTTGGYEQYF
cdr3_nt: TGTGCCAGCAGTTTCACAACAGGGGGCTACGAGCAGTACTTC

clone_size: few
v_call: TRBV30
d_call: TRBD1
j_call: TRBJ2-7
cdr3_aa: CAWSGTGTGGSYEQYF
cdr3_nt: TGTGCCTGGAGTGGGACCGGGACAGGGGGCTCCTACGAGCAGTACTTC